This paragraph covers one T cell receptor (beta chain) sequence. Its specificity is unknown. The donors were in the approximately 120-subject validation cohort; that cohort was separate from the approximately 730-subject first cohort. Sequencing was performed with immunoSEQ multiplex PCR; in TCRdb, only in-frame clones are kept and a portion is missing. The table has 60,000 to 90,000 clones, roughly 92% seen once. The ends were cut back, 5 bases at V and 0 bases at J, with 17 bases in the middle. Germline CDR1 and CDR2: MGHRA and YSYEKL. CDR3 size: 17 residues. This sample is drawn from a study of cytomegalovirus exposure and HLA in healthy donors. Study outcomes and limitations: TCR beta chains numbering under 200 were designated cytomegalovirus-associated. Published work reported that the classifier diagnosed cytomegalovirus status with high specificity and sensitivity.

This rearrangement joins TRBV4-1 to TRBJ1-3; D is possibly TRBD1 (5 bases). The receptor's source is a woman between 18 and 29 years old in good health and CMV-seronegative. Material: PBMCs. CDR3 sequence: CASSVSAGPYSGNTIYF. The CDR3 coding sequence is TGCGCCAGCAGCGTCTCGGCAGGGCCATACTCTGGAAACACCATATATTTT.